This TCR beta chain was documented in a study of T cell changes during pregnancy in multiple sclerosis. Sequencing was performed with immunoSEQ multiplex PCR; in TCRdb, only in-frame clones are kept and a portion is missing. The profile covers about 51,000 clones, with approximately 89% appearing a single time and roughly 2.7% taken by the ten largest. The J segment lost 4 bases and the V segment lost 0 bases, leaving 6 bases of the junction unmatched. The CDR3 has 16 residues. Germline lookup yields CDR1 LGHNA and CDR2 YNFKEQ. This clonotype originated in a female donor with multiple sclerosis, enrolled in a pregnancy study. The genes are TRBV4-2 and TRBJ2-1; the match to TRBD1 covers 7 bases. The sample here was CD8+ T cells from peripheral blood mononuclear cells, taken in the second trimester of pregnancy. The DNA of the CDR3 is TGTGCCAGCAGCCAAGAACCGGGACAGCCTTACAATGAGCAGTTCTTC. Its translation: CASSQEPGQPYNEQFF.